This TCR beta chain was documented in a study of blood T cell repertoires in COVID-19. In the study overall: There were acute and convalescent COVID-19 samples, and they came from the United States, Italy and Spain. T cells, B-cell-depleted T cells, or PBMCs provided the cDNA or gDNA that served as material.

In the study's own analysis: Nucleated cell number was recorded as an estimate derived from reference gene primer amplification. TCRdb's copy holds only in-frame clones and misses some; the assay was immunoSEQ multiplex PCR. V, J and clone size reflect that table, while D and trimming were determined from the DNA. The sample lists 260,000 or so clones, roughly 86% occurring once. This CDR3 region has 15 residues. Germline V gene lookup returns CDR1 SGHVS and CDR2 FQNEAQ. Trimming shortened V by 2 bases and J by 3 bases, and 13 bases separated the two germline ends. The sequence came from a human donor in a cohort sampled during active COVID-19. This chain links TRBV7-8 with TRBJ2-5; D gene ambiguous. Sequencing was done on a sample of peripheral blood. Here the CDR3 DNA reads TGTGCCAGCAGCTTAAGAAGAATACCTAAAGAGACCCAGTACTTC. It specifies CASSLRRIPKETQYF.